This TCR beta chain derives from a study of cytomegalovirus exposure and HLA in healthy donors. Study summary: Earlier results showed almost 120 million unique TCR beta sequences derived from roughly 180 million T cells. Points from the study as a whole: Rates of TCR association differed by HLA locus in a later analysis, with DRB1 highest and HLA-C lowest. A later analysis linked a missense DCLRE1C variant to TCR beta V- and J-gene trimming.

J lost 5 bases, V lost 5 bases, and 10 bases had no gene match. This CDR3 is 15 amino acids long. Germline CDR1 and CDR2: MNHEY and SVGAGI. Regarding this clone: Its antigen is still unknown.

The PCR used 60 Vbeta and 13 Jbeta primers. This table comes from immunoSEQ multiplex PCR, and its TCRdb copy is limited to in-frame clones, with some not included. Altogether around 65,000 clones are present, about four fifths being singletons, with the ten largest covering approximately 4.2%. The sequence was collected from a woman under 40 in good health and CMV-seronegative. Material: PBMCs. V and J are TRBV6-5 and TRBJ1-1; 8 bases are shared with TRBD1. CDR3 amino acids: CASSGGTGGKTEAFF. The CDR3 bases are TGTGCCAGCAGTGGTGGAACAGGGGGTAAAACTGAAGCTTTCTTT.